This is a list of T cell receptor beta chains from one sample in a study of cytomegalovirus exposure and HLA in healthy donors. Clones were read by immunoSEQ multiplex PCR, and TCRdb kept only the in-frame ones, dropping some. The sample includes tens of thousands of clones, under 85% of them seen just once. Input material: PBMCs. The receptors derive from a woman aged 40-49 years in good health and CMV-seropositive. The CDR3 runs from the conserved cysteine through the conserved F or W. The D gene is left open where the match is weak. Size values are once, few and many counts, or a class for expanded clones, and some rows have none.

- | - | TRBJ2-1 | TRBV9 | TGTGCCAGCAGCGTATTCGGGGAGCTCTACAATGAGCAGTTCTTC | CASSVFGELYNEQFF
- | TRBD1 | TRBJ2-5 | TRBV10-3 | TGTGCCATCAGAGCCGAACAGGGGGAGACCCAGTACTTC | CAIRAEQGETQYF
- | TRBD1 | TRBJ1-4 | TRBV30 | TGTGCCTGGAAAAGTGGGCAGGGGGCGGAAAAACTGTTTTTT | CAWKSGQGAEKLFF
- | - | TRBJ2-7 | TRBV6-5 | TGTGCCATATCGTCAGGACAGAACTACGAGCAGTACTTC | CAISSGQNYEQYF
- | - | TRBJ1-3 | TRBV7-2 | TGTGCCAGCAGCCCCCCAGGACTCCCTGGAAACACCATATATTTT | CASSPPGLPGNTIYF
- | TRBD2 | TRBJ2-1 | TRBV10-3 | TGTGCCATCAGCACGACTAGCGGGGGGGCAGGCCATGAGCAGTTCTTC | CAISTTSGGAGHEQFF
- | - | TRBJ2-5 | TRBV19 | TGTGCCAGTAGTATAGGAGCAGGGGAGACCCAGTACTTC | CASSIGAGETQYF
- | - | TRBJ2-5 | TRBV6-5 | TGTGCCAGCAGCCCTCGGACACGGGAGACCCAGTACTTC | CASSPRTRETQYF
- | TRBD2 | TRBJ2-5 | TRBV27 | TGTGCCAGCCGGGGACTAGCGGGTGAAGAGACCCAGTACTTC | CASRGLAGEETQYF
- | TRBD1 | TRBJ1-4 | TRBV28 | TGTGCCAGCCAATCCACCGGGACAGGGAGAGTAAAACTGTTTTTT | CASQSTGTGRVKLFF
- | - | TRBJ1-5 | TRBV28 | TGTGCCAGCAGTATCCGACAGGTCTCTCGTCAGCCCCAGCATTTT | CASSIRQVSRQPQHF
once | - | TRBJ2-5 | TRBV5-6 | TGTGCCAGCAGCCTCTCAATCGGGGAGACCCAGTACTTC | CASSLSIGETQYF
- | - | TRBJ2-6 | TRBV4-2 | TGTGCCAGCAGCCAAGATCAGGGCTCTGGGGCCAACGTCCTGACTTTC | CASSQDQGSGANVLTF
- | TRBD1 | TRBJ1-2 | TRBV5-1 | TGCGCCAGCAGCTTGGCGGGACAGGTCTTTGCGGGTGGCTACACCTTC | CASSLAGQVFAGGYTF
- | TRBD1 | TRBJ2-3 | TRBV9 | TGTGCCAGCAGCGTAGGGACAGGGGTGACCGATACGCAGTATTTT | CASSVGTGVTDTQYF
- | - | TRBJ2-2 | TRBV27 | TGTGCCAGCAGCGGGGGGCGTAACACCGGGGAGCTGTTTTTT | CASSGGRNTGELFF
- | TRBD1 | TRBJ2-5 | TRBV28 | TGTGCCAGCAGCTCTTACTTTGCCCCACAGGGGGAGACCCAGTACTTC | CASSSYFAPQGETQYF
- | - | TRBJ1-2 | TRBV19 | TGTGCCAGTAGTATAGACAGTGTTAACTATGGCTACACCTTC | CASSIDSVNYGYTF
- | TRBD1 | TRBJ1-4 | TRBV2 | TGTGCCAGCAGTGGACAGGGGGCTTTTAATGAAAAACTGTTTTTT | CASSGQGAFNEKLFF
- | - | TRBJ2-5 | TRBV27 | TGTGCCAGCAGTTTTTCCGGTATCAAGACCCAGTACTTC | CASSFSGIKTQYF
- | - | TRBJ1-1 | TRBV5-1 | TGCGCCAGCAGCTTGCTTCGGTTTACCCGGGACACTGAAGCTTTCTTT | CASSLLRFTRDTEAFF
- | - | TRBJ1-4 | TRBV18 | TGTGCCAGCTCACCTGGCACTAATGAAAAACTGTTTTTT | CASSPGTNEKLFF
- | - | TRBJ2-3 | TRBV7-7 | TGTGCCAGCAGTCCTCGAGGTGGGGGACAAGATACGCAGTATTTT | CASSPRGGGQDTQYF
- | TRBD2 | TRBJ2-1 | TRBV27 | TGTGCCAGCAGTAGCCCCCCGGGACTAGGGAACAATGAGCAGTTCTTC | CASSSPPGLGNNEQFF
- | - | TRBJ1-6 | TRBV6-6 | TGTGCCAGCAGTTACTGGGGGCAGGACCCTAATTCACCCCTCCACTTT | CASSYWGQDPNSPLHF
- | - | TRBJ1-1 | TRBV7-9 | TGTGCCAGCAGCCTCACAGAGTACACTGAAGCTTTCTTT | CASSLTEYTEAFF
- | - | TRBJ2-3 | TRBV20-1 | TGCAGCGGGACTTCTGAAGATACGCAGTATTTT | CSGTSEDTQYF
- | - | TRBJ1-1 | TRBV12-5 | TGTGCTAGTGGTTTGGCGAGCGGTGAGACTGAAGCTTTCTTT | CASGLASGETEAFF
- | - | TRBJ1-3 | TRBV7-2 | TGTGCCAGCAGACTGACAGGAGACTCTGGAAACACCATATATTTT | CASRLTGDSGNTIYF
- | - | TRBJ1-5 | TRBV7-9 | TGTGCCAGCAGCCGATCCAGTAGCAATCAGCCCCAGCATTTT | CASSRSSSNQPQHF
- | TRBD2 | TRBJ2-7 | TRBV7-3 | TGTGCCAGCATCCTGACTAGCGGAAGCTCCTACGAGCAGTACTTC | CASILTSGSSYEQYF
- | - | TRBJ2-5 | TRBV21-1 | TGTGCCAGCAGCTCCGAAGGCAATTTGGGCCCCAAAGAGACCCAGTACTTC | CASSSEGNLGPKETQYF
- | - | TRBJ2-2 | TRBV30 | TGTGCCTGGAGTGCCTCACGGGTAGGGAACACCGGGGAGCTGTTTTTT | CAWSASRVGNTGELFF
- | TRBD1 | TRBJ1-2 | TRBV29-1 | TGCAGCGTTGAAGATGATAGGACAGGGTGGGGCTACACCTTC | CSVEDDRTGWGYTF
- | TRBD2 | TRBJ2-5 | TRBV18 | TGTGCCAGCTCACCACTTGGGACTAGCGGGGGGCAAGAGACCCAGTACTTC | CASSPLGTSGGQETQYF
- | - | TRBJ2-7 | TRBV6-1 | TGTGCCAGCAGTTCCCGGACATTTTCCTACGAGCAGTACTTC | CASSSRTFSYEQYF
- | - | TRBJ1-4 | TRBV28 | TGTGCCAGCAGTTTAACGGCGGGGGCATGGGAAAAACTGTTTTTT | CASSLTAGAWEKLFF
- | TRBD2 | TRBJ2-1 | TRBV7-8 | TGTGCCAGCAGCTCCCGGGACTACCTAATTTCCTACAATGAGCAGTTCTTC | CASSSRDYLISYNEQFF
few | TRBD1 | TRBJ1-5 | TRBV5-1 | TGCGCCAGCAGCTTCTCCCCCGGGACAGGGGGCAATCAGCCCCAGCATTTT | CASSFSPGTGGNQPQHF
- | TRBD2 | TRBJ2-7 | TRBV11-3 | TGTGCCAGCAGCCCGGGACTAGGGGCCCCCGAGCAGTACTTC | CASSPGLGAPEQYF
- | TRBD2 | TRBJ2-3 | TRBV7-7 | TGTGCCAGCAGTTCCGGGACTAGCGGCACAGATACGCAGTATTTT | CASSSGTSGTDTQYF
- | TRBD1 | TRBJ2-7 | TRBV18 | TGTGCCAGCTCAGAGTCTCACAGGGGGCTCAGCGGCGAGCAGTACTTC | CASSESHRGLSGEQYF
- | TRBD1 | TRBJ2-7 | TRBV29-1 | TGCAGCGTTGAATTTGGACAGGCTCACCTCGAGCAGTACTTC | CSVEFGQAHLEQYF
- | TRBD2 | TRBJ2-3 | TRBV5-1 | TGCGCCAGCAGCTTGGCCAGCGGGGTAACAGATACGCAGTATTTT | CASSLASGVTDTQYF
few | - | TRBJ1-2 | TRBV29-1 | TGCAGCGTTGATAAACAGGGAGACTATGGCTACACCTTC | CSVDKQGDYGYTF
- | - | TRBJ1-3 | TRBV5-1 | TGCGCCAGCAGCTTGGGGGCAGCAGACGTCTCTGGAAACACCATATATTTT | CASSLGAADVSGNTIYF
- | - | TRBJ2-7 | TRBV5-1 | TGCGCCAGCAGCCCCCGAGACAGGTTTGACGAGCAGTACTTC | CASSPRDRFDEQYF
few | - | TRBJ1-1 | TRBV7-9 | TGTGCCAGCAGCCGTCAGACAGGTCAAGAAGACGCTTTCTTT | CASSRQTGQEDAFF
- | - | TRBJ1-2 | TRBV11-1 | TGTGCCAGCAGCTTAAGCGGTTGGAATGGCTACACCTTC | CASSLSGWNGYTF
- | - | TRBJ1-2 | TRBV10-3 | TGTGCCATCAGTGAGTCAACAGCTAACTATGGCTACACCTTC | CAISESTANYGYTF
- | - | TRBJ1-2 | TRBV28 | TGTGCCAGCAGTTCCCCAATTGGCCAGGGTGGCTACACCTTC | CASSSPIGQGGYTF
- | TRBD1 | TRBJ1-6 | TRBV6-5 | TGTGCCAGCAGTTCCAGGACAGGGTATTCACCCCTCCACTTT | CASSSRTGYSPLHF
- | TRBD2 | TRBJ2-6 | TRBV19 | TGTGCCAGTAGTAGACGACTAGCGGGGGGTAACTCTGGGGCCAACGTCCTGACTTTC | CASSRRLAGGNSGANVLTF
- | TRBD1 | TRBJ2-2 | TRBV28 | TGTGCCTTAGGGACAGGGGTCACCGGGGAGCTGTTTTTT | CALGTGVTGELFF
- | - | TRBJ1-5 | TRBV18 | TGTGCCAGCTCACCCCTACAGGATCAGCCCCAGCATTTT | CASSPLQDQPQHF
few | TRBD1 | TRBJ1-5 | TRBV28 | TGTGCCAGCTGCCAGGGGGGTAGCCCCCAGCATTTT | CASCQGGSPQHF
- | - | TRBJ2-1 | TRBV19 | TGTGCCAGTAGTATTGGGAGCTCCTACAATGAGCAGTTCTTC | CASSIGSSYNEQFF
- | TRBD1 | TRBJ1-2 | TRBV19 | TGTGCCAGTAGTTTTCAGGGGGCTCAGGACTATGGCTACACCTTC | CASSFQGAQDYGYTF
- | - | TRBJ1-2 | TRBV30 | TGTGCCTGGAGTGTAATCGCTCGTTGGGGGGGGGCAAAGGGCTACACCTTC | CAWSVIARWGGAKGYTF
- | - | TRBJ1-6 | TRBV5-1 | TGCGCCAGCAGCTTGGGCCGGGGTCGTGGGCATTCACCCCTCCACTTT | CASSLGRGRGHSPLHF